The 15 T cell receptor beta chains below all came from one sample that was sequenced in a study of cytomegalovirus exposure and HLA in healthy donors. The PCR made use of 60 Vbeta and 13 Jbeta primers. Clones were read by immunoSEQ multiplex PCR, and TCRdb kept only the in-frame ones, dropping some. The sample yields approximately 130,000 clones, approximately 85% seen once. Sample: PBMCs. Receptors originate from a woman aged 30 to 39 in good health and CMV-seropositive.

Only one count was recorded for this clone. The rearrangement uses TRBV4-1 and TRBJ1-2, with D possibly being TRBD1 (5 bases). The CDR3 totals 16 residues. V lost 0 bases to trimming and J lost 2 bases, with 13 bases between them. In germline, CDR1 is MGHRA, CDR2 YSYEKL. CDR3 DNA sequence: TGCGCCAGCAGCCAAGAGGGAGGGACCTTGAACTATGGCTACACCTTC. This gives the protein CASSQEGGTLNYGYTF.

The V call is TRBV28, the J call TRBJ2-7; possible D gene TRBD2, 6 bases. Deletions cut 3 bases from V and 3 bases from J, with 12 bases between. The CDR3 has 14 residues. Germline V gene sequence: CDR1 MDHEN, CDR2 SYDVKM. The CDR3 spells CASSLGGRLYEQYF. The CDR3 nucleotides are TGTGCCAGCAGTTTGGGGGGTCGACTCTACGAGCAGTACTTC.

The V and J genes are TRBV7-9 and TRBJ1-2, with D perhaps matching TRBD1 (6 bases). Trimming removed 6 bases at V and 7 bases at J, with 12 bases between. Germline V lookup: CDR1 SEHNR, CDR2 FQNEAQ (reference sequence). The CDR3 spans 12 residues. The CDR3 sequence is CASRMTGLGYTF. CDR3 in DNA: TGTGCCAGCAGAATGACAGGACTTGGCTACACCTTC.

This clone turned up a few times. The genes are TRBV7-2 and TRBJ1-1; a weak D match, TRBD1 (6 bases). The CDR3 has 13 residues. Trimming took 5 bases from V and 7 from J, leaving 14 bases between them. Germline V CDR1 and CDR2: SGHTA, FQGNSA. The CDR3 DNA follows: TGTGCCAGCAGCCCCTACAGGGAGGGTGAAGCTTTCTTT. Its protein is CASSPYREGEAFF. Looking up the rest from reference TRBV7-2 and TRBJ1-1 gives the full variable domain: GAGVSQSPSNKVTEKGKDVELRCDPISGHTALYWYRQSLGQGLEFLIYFQGNSAPDKSGLPSDRFSAERTGGSVSTLTIQRTQQEDSAVYLCASSPYREGEAFFGQGTRLTVV.

The chain links TRBV2 to TRBJ2-6; D not resolved. CDR1 and CDR2 from the germline V gene are SNHLY and FYNNEI. This CDR3 contains 17 residues. V was cut by 3 bases and J by 4 bases, with 16 bases left in between. The CDR3 DNA follows: TGTGCCAGCAGTGATACAGTAGTTAGATCCGGGGCCAACGTCCTGACTTTC. It specifies CASSDTVVRSGANVLTF.

The chain combines TRBV29-1 with TRBJ2-3, with a possible D match to TRBD2 (6 bases). The CDR3 length is 14 residues. Germline CDR1 SQVTM, CDR2 ANQGSEA. Trimming left V 6 bases short and J 3 bases short, with 16 bases between. The CDR3 reads CSVPTRGRTDTQYF. The CDR3 region has the DNA TGCAGCGTCCCGACTAGAGGGAGAACAGATACGCAGTATTTT.

The V gene is TRBV19, the J gene TRBJ1-4; tentative D call: TRBD1 (5 bases). Trimming pared 2 bases from V and 4 bases from J, leaving 14 bases between. Germline V CDR1 and CDR2: LNHDA, SQIVND (reference sequence). CDR3 length: 16 residues. CDR3 sequence: CASSIRGWGGNEKLFF. As DNA, the CDR3 is TGTGCCAGTAGTATACGGGGGTGGGGAGGTAATGAAAAACTGTTTTTT. The full variable domain, in which reference TRBV19 and TRBJ1-4 provide the parts outside the CDR3, is DGGITQSPKYLFRKEGQNVTLSCEQNLNHDAMYWYRQDPGQGLRLIYYSQIVNDFQKGDIAEGYSVSREKKESFPLTVTSAQKNPTAFYLCASSIRGWGGNEKLFFGSGTQLSVL.

This clone came up a few times. This chain connects TRBV28 to TRBJ2-3, with a weak D call TRBD2 (6 bases). This CDR3 comprises 13 residues. Trimming took 5 bases from V and 9 from J, leaving 15 bases between them. Germline CDR1 is MDHEN and CDR2 is SYDVKM. The CDR3 loop is CASSPRLGGTQYF. The CDR3 DNA follows: TGTGCCAGCAGTCCCCGACTAGGCGGGACGCAGTATTTT.

A few counts support this clone. V is TRBV2 and J is TRBJ1-5; the D is unclear. The V end was cut by 7 bases, the J end by 7 bases, with 23 bases between. Germline V gene sequence: CDR1 SNHLY, CDR2 FYNNEI. The CDR3 is 16 amino acids. The CDR3 sequence is CASKGVGLTGVQPQHF. CDR3 nucleotide sequence: TGTGCCAGCAAAGGAGTAGGTCTCACCGGGGTACAGCCCCAGCATTTT.

The gene calls are TRBV29-1 and TRBJ1-2; D not certain. Between the trimmed V and J ends, which lost 0 bases and 4 bases, there was a span of 9 bases. The CDR3 is 13 residues long. CDR1 and CDR2 (germline): SQVTM, ANQGSEA. The CDR3 loop reads CSVEEHLPYGYTF. CDR3 in DNA: TGCAGCGTTGAAGAACATCTCCCCTATGGCTACACCTTC.

V and J are TRBV27 and TRBJ2-1; TRBD1 is a possible D gene (5 bases). Germline CDR1 and CDR2: MNHEY and SMNVEV (reference sequence). Between the trimmed V and J ends, which lost 7 bases and 6 bases, there was a span of 16 bases. The CDR3 has 14 residues. The DNA of the CDR3 is TGTGCCAGCAAGCTTCCCAGGGAAGGCAATGAGCAGTTCTTC. It specifies CASKLPREGNEQFF.

The chain couples TRBV7-8 to TRBJ2-7, with D unclear. CDR1 and CDR2 from the germline V gene are SGHVS and FQNEAQ. Trimming cost V 5 bases and J 3 bases, with 11 bases left between them. The CDR3 covers 13 residues. The CDR3 protein is CASSPPGDYEQYF. The CDR3 nucleotides read TGTGCCAGCAGCCCACCAGGTGACTACGAGCAGTACTTC. Full variable domain (rest looked up from reference TRBV7-8 and TRBJ2-7): GAGVSQSPRYKVAKRGQDVALRCDPISGHVSLFWYQQALGQGPEFLTYFQNEAQLDKSGLPSDRFFAERPEGSVSTLKIQRTQQEDSAVYLCASSPPGDYEQYFGPGTRLTVT.

V usage is TRBV18 and J usage is TRBJ1-5; 7 bases match TRBD1. The CDR3 spans 15 residues. Trimming at V came to 4 bases and at J to 6 bases, leaving 9 bases not matched to a gene. Germline assignment: CDR1 KGHSH and CDR2 LQKENI. The DNA for the CDR3 is TGTGCCAGCTCACGTGGGGAAGGGGGCACTCAGCCCCAGCATTTT. This codes for CASSRGEGGTQPQHF.

The table lists this clone with a count of one. The chain combines TRBV4-1 with TRBJ1-2; 7 bases map to TRBD1. Germline-derived CDR1 and CDR2 are MGHRA and YSYEKL. The CDR3 extends over 14 amino acids. V lost 4 bases, J lost 4 bases, and 6 bases stayed unmatched. This CDR3 reads CASSPSGTAYGYTF. The CDR3 DNA is TGCGCCAGCAGCCCCTCTGGGACAGCCTATGGCTACACCTTC.

This clone was picked up a small number of times. The chain couples TRBV5-1 to TRBJ2-7; weak D call: TRBD2 (6 bases). The CDR3 spans 15 residues. Trimming took off 4 bases at V and 6 bases at J, with 20 bases between the two ends. CDR1 and CDR2 from the germline V gene are SGHRS and YFSETQ. DNA of the CDR3: TGCGCCAGCAGCCTCCCCACGGGAGCCTTGGGCGAGCAGTACTTC. Amino acids: CASSLPTGALGEQYF. Supplemented by reference TRBV5-1 and TRBJ2-7, the full variable domain reads KAGVTQTPRYLIKTRGQQVTLSCSPISGHRSVSWYQQTPGQGLQFLFEYFSETQRNKGNFPGRFSGRQFSNSRSEMNVSTLELGDSALYLCASSLPTGALGEQYFGPGTRLTVT.